This T cell receptor (beta chain) was sequenced for a study of vaccination and CD4 T cells after COVID-19. Overall study context: Investigators stimulated cells with overlapping spike peptides drawn from SARS-CoV-2, HCoV-NL63, HCoV-OC43 and HCoV-229E. Researchers treated control cultures with a CEFX pool, an HIV-1 Nef pool, or no peptide.

Study findings and constraints: The appearance of a median around 90% of reactive clones in convalescent patients occurred only post-vaccination.

The Oncomine TCR Beta short-read assay was applied to DNA of cultured CD4+ T cells. Someone extracted genomic DNA from cultured CD4+ T cells. TCRdb processed the PCR reads anew with MiXCR; each CDR3 protein has one entry. The data show about 14,000 distinct CDR3 sequences, approximately 55% seen once. The sample's treatment: roughly 11-day PBMC culture with coronavirus spike peptide pools or control peptides (ViraFEST assay). The CDR3 is 12 residues long. The germline V gene has CDR1 MNHNS and CDR2 SASEGT. The V end lost 5 bases, the J end lost 4 bases, and 6 bases lay between the germline ends. On this clonotype itself: Its target is not known.

This sequence joins TRBV6-1 and TRBJ2-1; D ambiguous. Sequences were obtained from CD4+ T cells from blood, cultured in vitro. The source is a human donor who had recovered from COVID-19. This chain's CDR3 is CASSRRYNEQFF. The CDR3 DNA reads as TGTGCCAGCAGTCGACGGTACAATGAGCAGTTCTTC.